This T cell receptor (beta chain) was captured by sequencing in a study of CD8 T cells in Susac syndrome. Study information: Clinically active disease was present in more than five of the sequenced Susac syndrome patients. Roughly eight of these patients were in remission.

Random hexamers were used to reverse transcribe about 0.45 to 1 ug of RNA. With immunoSEQ multiplex PCR, TCR beta CDR3 was amplified across 54 Vbeta and 13 Jbeta. TCRdb passed the immunoSEQ multiplex PCR reads through MiXCR, listing each CDR3 protein once. The sample has around 110,000 distinct CDR3 sequences; 95% to 96% are singletons. CDR1 is ENHRY and CDR2 is SYGVKD in the germline V gene. Losses at the gene ends were 8 bases for V and 4 bases for J; bases not matched to a gene: 7. The CDR3 contains 13 residues. CD8+ and CD4+ T cells circulating in blood were sequenced for TCR beta. Patients having Susac syndrome satisfied recently defined diagnostic criteria for definite or probable disease.

The rearrangement uses TRBV10-3 and TRBJ2-5; 7 positions agree with TRBD1. The sample comprised CD4+ T cells from PBMCs. This clonotype was sampled from a human donor with Susac syndrome. This CDR3 is CAIGEQGLETQYF. CDR3 bases: TGTGCCATCGGAGAACAGGGGTTAGAGACCCAGTACTTC.